Listed below are T cell receptor beta chains from one sample, sequenced in a study of T cell repertoires in cytomegalovirus infection. TCRdb re-derived calls from the reads in MiXCR, one entry per CDR3 protein. The sample contains more than 150,000 distinct CDR3 sequences, approximately 19% of which appear only once. The sample comprised PBMCs. These receptors were taken from a human donor in good health (CMV status not recorded). Some clones in this sample may be carry-over from other donors' samples. CDR3s include the opening cysteine and the closing phenylalanine or tryptophan. A D gene is named only where the DNA matches it firmly. A clone size is listed for some rows: how often the clone was seen (once, few, many), or a class if it is expanded.

d_call j_call clone_size v_call cdr3_nt cdr3_aa
TRBD1 TRBJ1-2 few TRBV10-1 TGCGCCAGCAGTTCCCAGGGGGCCGATAAAGCTAACTATGGCTACACCTTC CASSSQGADKANYGYTF
NA TRBJ2-3 once TRBV5-5 TGTGCCAGCGCACGGGACTGGGGCACAGATACGCAGTATTTT CASARDWGTDTQYF
TRBD1 TRBJ1-1 NA TRBV5-1 TGCGCCAGCAGTGATCCGGGACAGGGAGCCACTGAAGCTTTCTTT CASSDPGQGATEAFF
NA TRBJ1-1 NA TRBV25-1 TGTGCCAGCAGACTCGGGGGTATGAACACTGAAGCTTTCTTT CASRLGGMNTEAFF
TRBD2 TRBJ2-1 many TRBV7-2 TGTGCCAGCAGCTCCGCCGGGGGGAGTCGGGACTTGGTACACTTC CASSSAGGSRDLVHF
TRBD2 TRBJ2-1 once TRBV4-3 TGCGCCAGCAGCCAAGATGGCGGGGGCTCCTACAATGAGCAGTTCTTC CASSQDGGGSYNEQFF
NA TRBJ2-1 many TRBV7-2 TGTGCCAGCAGCTTAGCGCGGCCAAGCTCCTACAATGAGCAGTTCTTC CASSLARPSSYNEQFF
NA TRBJ2-3 NA TRBV28 TGTGCCAGCAGTACAACAAGGACAGATACGCAGTATTTT CASSTTRTDTQYF
NA TRBJ1-6 NA TRBV28 TGTGCCAGCTTACCAAGGAAGAATTCACCCCTCCACTTT CASLPRKNSPLHF
NA TRBJ2-2 NA TRBV6-2/TRBV6-3 TGTGCCAGCAGTTATCAGGGACAAGACACCGGGGAGCTGTTTTTT CASSYQGQDTGELFF
TRBD2 TRBJ2-1 many TRBV12-3/TRBV12-4 TGTGCCAGCACCAACCCACAGCGGGGGTACAATGAGCAGTTCTTC CASTNPQRGYNEQFF
NA TRBJ2-7 NA TRBV7-2 TGTGCCAGCAGCTTAATAGGGACACAACCCTACGAGCAGTACTTC CASSLIGTQPYEQYF
TRBD2 TRBJ2-3 many TRBV6-2/TRBV6-3 TGTGCCAGCGCCCTTGGGACTAGCGGCACAGATACGCAGTATTTT CASALGTSGTDTQYF
TRBD2 TRBJ2-3 NA TRBV2 TGTGCCAGCAGTACAGCGGGGGGAGCCTCAGATACGCAGTATTTT CASSTAGGASDTQYF
NA TRBJ2-1 many TRBV12-3/TRBV12-4 TGTGCCAGCAGGAGCGATGCGAATGAGCAGTTCTTC CASRSDANEQFF
TRBD1 TRBJ1-2 few TRBV13 TGTGCCAGCAGCCCGCACAGGGGCCTTCCCAATAGTGGCTACACCTTC CASSPHRGLPNSGYTF
NA TRBJ1-5 few TRBV6-2/TRBV6-3 TGTGCCAGCAGTCCAGGAGGATCCAGGGGGCCCCAGCATTTT CASSPGGSRGPQHF
NA TRBJ1-2 many TRBV7-2 TGTGCCAGCAGCCTCTTCAGTACTAACTATGGCTACACCTTC CASSLFSTNYGYTF
NA TRBJ1-6 NA TRBV27 TGTGCCAGCAGTACAAGAGGGGGTTCACCCCTCCACTTT CASSTRGGSPLHF
NA TRBJ1-4 few TRBV14 TGTGCCAGCAGCCAGCTGACAGGTTCAACTAATGAAAAACTGTTTTTT CASSQLTGSTNEKLFF
NA TRBJ1-4 NA TRBV19 TGTGCCAGTAGTATCAATGGTCGAACAAATGAAAAACTGTTTTTT CASSINGRTNEKLFF
TRBD2 TRBJ2-1 few TRBV7-2 TGTGCCAGCAGCTTAGCGAGAGCGGGAGGGTACTACAATGAGCAGTTCTTC CASSLARAGGYYNEQFF
TRBD1 TRBJ1-5 few TRBV23-1 TGCGCCAGCAGTCAATCGGACGGGACAGGGACTCATCAGCCCCAGCATTTT CASSQSDGTGTHQPQHF
NA TRBJ2-7 many TRBV7-4 TGTGCCAGCAGCTCGGACGGCGGAGATGACGAGCAGTACTTC CASSSDGGDDEQYF
TRBD1 TRBJ1-4 few TRBV6-1 TGTGCCAGCAGACGGGGGACAGCCATCAATGAAAAACTGTTTTTT CASRRGTAINEKLFF
NA TRBJ1-5 NA TRBV28 TGTGCCAGCAGTTACCGTCGGTGGGGCATGGGCAATCAGCCCCAGCATTTT CASSYRRWGMGNQPQHF
NA TRBJ1-1 NA TRBV12-3/TRBV12-4 TGTGCCAGCAGCAAGAGGGTGGTGAACACTGAAGCTTTCTTT CASSKRVVNTEAFF
NA TRBJ1-2 NA TRBV7-9 TGTGCCAGCAGCAATGGGGGCCGGCGCTACTATGGCTACACCTTC CASSNGGRRYYGYTF
TRBD2 TRBJ2-3 few TRBV19 TGTGCGACCGGGACTAGCGTTAGTGGAGATACGCAGTATTTT CATGTSVSGDTQYF
TRBD1 TRBJ1-5 NA TRBV28 TGTGCCAGCAGTGCCCTTCAGGGGGCCGGTCAGCCCCAGCATTTT CASSALQGAGQPQHF
TRBD1 TRBJ1-5 many TRBV12-3/TRBV12-4 TGTGCCAGCGGGGGGACAGGGGGCAATCAGCCCCAGCATTTT CASGGTGGNQPQHF
TRBD2 TRBJ2-5 NA TRBV7-9 TGTGCCAGCAGCACGACTAGCGGGAGGGCCCGGGAGACCCAGTACTTC CASSTTSGRARETQYF
NA TRBJ2-1 many TRBV7-2 TGTGCCAGCAGCCCCAGGCCGGGTGGACCCAACAATGAGCAGTTCTTC CASSPRPGGPNNEQFF
NA TRBJ2-2 NA TRBV7-9 TGTGCCAGCAGCGAACGCGGGACTGCAACTTCGAACACCGGGGAGCTGTTTTTT CASSERGTATSNTGELFF
NA TRBJ2-6 many TRBV28 TGTGCCAGCAGCCTTACAGGCTCTGGGGCCAACGTCCTGACTTTC CASSLTGSGANVLTF
NA TRBJ2-1 few TRBV4-2 TGTGCCAGCAGCCAGGGGTATGAGCAGTTCTTC CASSQGYEQFF
TRBD1 TRBJ2-7 NA TRBV5-1 TGCGCCAGCAGCTTGTCGACAGGGGGGCTCTACGAGCAGTACTTC CASSLSTGGLYEQYF
TRBD1 TRBJ2-7 NA TRBV7-2 TGTGCCAGCAGCTTAGCCGGACAGGGGGCTTACGAGCAGTACTTC CASSLAGQGAYEQYF
TRBD1 TRBJ1-1 NA TRBV6-6 TGTGCCAGCAGTATACCAGGGGGCACTGAAGCTTTCTTT CASSIPGGTEAFF
NA TRBJ2-3 NA TRBV12-3/TRBV12-4 TGTGCCAGCAGAGGCCCGGGTGGGACGCAGTATTTT CASRGPGGTQYF
TRBD1 TRBJ2-3 many TRBV7-2 TGTGCCAGCAGCACCCGGGACAGGTTCACAGATACGCAGTATTTT CASSTRDRFTDTQYF
TRBD1 TRBJ2-7 NA TRBV5-4 TGTGCCAGCAGCCCCAGGGACAGGGCGTACCGGCAGTACTTC CASSPRDRAYRQYF
TRBD1 TRBJ1-2 few TRBV20-1 TGCAGTGCTGGAGGGACAGGGGGCTTTGGCTACACCTTC CSAGGTGGFGYTF